This entry features one T cell receptor (beta chain) sequence. Its matching antigen is unknown. TCRdb's copy holds only in-frame clones and misses some; the assay was immunoSEQ multiplex PCR. Counted here are approximately 150,000 clones, 91% occurring once; the ten biggest clones make up over 1.1%. CDR3 length equals 16 residues. The germline CDR1 and CDR2 sequences are LNHDA and SQIVND (reference sequence). V lost 3 bases and J lost 4; bases outside the gene matches: 9. The sample originates from a study of T cell responses to AZD1222 COVID-19 vaccine. Whole-study context: It was second doses at about 4 or about 12 weeks that were pooled. Findings and caveats of the study: Close to half of spike-specific TCRs reportedly recognize unmutated variant regions. Spike was spanned by vaccine-associated CD4 TCRs, which were dominant at 160-218 and 743-854. Every sample of the repertoires postdated the peak T cell response.

The source is an adult in good health. The rearrangement joins TRBV19 to TRBJ2-7, with 10 bases that match TRBD2. This specimen was peripheral blood, taken on day 0 of AZD1222 vaccination. The CDR3 nucleotides read TGTGCCAGTAGTATTCCCCGAGCGGGGGGGCCTTACGAGCAGTACTTC. The encoded protein is CASSIPRAGGPYEQYF. Full variable domain (missing parts from reference TRBV19 and TRBJ2-7): DGGITQSPKYLFRKEGQNVTLSCEQNLNHDAMYWYRQDPGQGLRLIYYSQIVNDFQKGDIAEGYSVSREKKESFPLTVTSAQKNPTAFYLCASSIPRAGGPYEQYFGPGTRLTVT.